This is a list of T cell receptor beta chains from one sample in a study of blood T cell repertoires in COVID-19. Sequenced by immunoSEQ multiplex PCR; TCRdb stores in-frame clones only, minus some. In the table there are about 120,000 clones, approximately 84% of which are singletons. Sequencing was carried out using peripheral blood. These receptors all stem from a man between 70 and 80 years old with active or convalescent COVID-19. The CDR3 runs from the conserved cysteine through the conserved F or W. The D gene is left open where the match is weak. Expanded clones get a size class; other rows say once, few or many, or leave the size out.

cdr3_nt: TGTGCCAGCAGCTTATCAAGACTAGCGTACAATGAGCAGTTCTTC
cdr3_aa: CASSLSRLAYNEQFF
d_call: TRBD2
clone_size: -
j_call: TRBJ2-1
v_call: TRBV13

cdr3_nt: TGTGCCACCACCCCTAGGTCCCAATACAATGAGCAGTTCTTC
cdr3_aa: CATTPRSQYNEQFF
d_call: -
clone_size: -
j_call: TRBJ2-1
v_call: TRBV6-5

cdr3_nt: TGTGCCAGCAGCACAGCGGAGACGGGAGGCCGTTACAATGAGCAGTTCTTC
cdr3_aa: CASSTAETGGRYNEQFF
d_call: TRBD2
clone_size: -
j_call: TRBJ2-1
v_call: TRBV4-2

cdr3_nt: TGCGCCAGCAGCCAAGATGAAGGGGGCTTCTATGGCTACACCTTC
cdr3_aa: CASSQDEGGFYGYTF
d_call: TRBD1
clone_size: -
j_call: TRBJ1-2
v_call: TRBV4-3

cdr3_nt: TGTGCCAGTGGACAGGGGAAAGAAAACTATGGCTACACCTTC
cdr3_aa: CASGQGKENYGYTF
d_call: TRBD1
clone_size: -
j_call: TRBJ1-2
v_call: TRBV19

cdr3_nt: TGTGCCAGCAGCTTAGGCGACAGTGTGAGTGAGCAGTTCTTC
cdr3_aa: CASSLGDSVSEQFF
d_call: -
clone_size: -
j_call: TRBJ2-1
v_call: TRBV7-2

cdr3_nt: TGTGCCAGCAGGATCCTAGCGGGAGGCTACAATGAGCAGTTCTTC
cdr3_aa: CASRILAGGYNEQFF
d_call: TRBD2
clone_size: -
j_call: TRBJ2-1
v_call: TRBV11-3

cdr3_nt: TGTGCCAGCAGTACAGGGAACTATGGCTACACCTTC
cdr3_aa: CASSTGNYGYTF
d_call: -
clone_size: -
j_call: TRBJ1-2
v_call: TRBV6-5

cdr3_nt: TGTGCCAGCAGCTCGGGACTAGCGGATATCAGCTCCTACAATGAGCAGTTCTTC
cdr3_aa: CASSSGLADISSYNEQFF
d_call: TRBD2
clone_size: -
j_call: TRBJ2-1
v_call: TRBV9

cdr3_nt: TGTGCCAGTAGTCCACGGTCCGATATTAGTCAGCCCCAGCATTTT
cdr3_aa: CASSPRSDISQPQHF
d_call: -
clone_size: -
j_call: TRBJ1-5
v_call: TRBV19

cdr3_nt: TGTGCCAGCAGTGAATCGGCAGGGGTAAATGAAAAACTGTTTTTT
cdr3_aa: CASSESAGVNEKLFF
d_call: -
clone_size: -
j_call: TRBJ1-4
v_call: TRBV6-1

cdr3_nt: TGTGCCAGCAGAGGAGACAGGGGTTATGGCTACACCTTC
cdr3_aa: CASRGDRGYGYTF
d_call: TRBD1
clone_size: -
j_call: TRBJ1-2
v_call: TRBV25-1

cdr3_nt: TGTGCCATCAGTGAGGTCAACTCGAACACTGAAGCTTTCTTT
cdr3_aa: CAISEVNSNTEAFF
d_call: -
clone_size: -
j_call: TRBJ1-1
v_call: TRBV10-3

cdr3_nt: TGTGCCAGCAGTGAAAGGCCTAGTTCAAATGAAAAACTGTTTTTT
cdr3_aa: CASSERPSSNEKLFF
d_call: -
clone_size: -
j_call: TRBJ1-4
v_call: TRBV6-1

cdr3_nt: TGTGCCAGTGGACGAACAGGGGACTATGGCTACACCTTC
cdr3_aa: CASGRTGDYGYTF
d_call: TRBD1
clone_size: -
j_call: TRBJ1-2
v_call: TRBV19

cdr3_nt: TGTGCCAGCAGCTTAACTTCTAGCTCCTACGAGCAGTACTTC
cdr3_aa: CASSLTSSSYEQYF
d_call: -
clone_size: -
j_call: TRBJ2-7
v_call: TRBV7-6

cdr3_nt: TGTGCCAGCAGTCCCCAGAAATCCTTATACAATGAGCAGTTCTTC
cdr3_aa: CASSPQKSLYNEQFF
d_call: -
clone_size: -
j_call: TRBJ2-1
v_call: TRBV6-2/TRBV6-3

cdr3_nt: TGTGCCAGCAGCCCTTCAGGAAGTACTGAAGCTTTCTTT
cdr3_aa: CASSPSGSTEAFF
d_call: -
clone_size: -
j_call: TRBJ1-1
v_call: TRBV3-1/TRBV3-2

cdr3_nt: TGCGCCAGCGGCCGACAGGGTTACGAGACCCAGTACTTC
cdr3_aa: CASGRQGYETQYF
d_call: TRBD1
clone_size: -
j_call: TRBJ2-5
v_call: TRBV5-1

cdr3_nt: TGCGCCAGCAGTGATCAGGTCCAAGAGACCCAGTACTTC
cdr3_aa: CASSDQVQETQYF
d_call: -
clone_size: -
j_call: TRBJ2-5
v_call: TRBV10-2

cdr3_nt: TGCAGCGTTGGGAGACAGGGGTACTACGAGCAGTACTTC
cdr3_aa: CSVGRQGYYEQYF
d_call: TRBD1
clone_size: -
j_call: TRBJ2-7
v_call: TRBV29-1

cdr3_nt: TGCGCCAGCAGCTTGACACAGGGAGGCACAGATACGCAGTATTTT
cdr3_aa: CASSLTQGGTDTQYF
d_call: -
clone_size: few
j_call: TRBJ2-3
v_call: TRBV5-1

cdr3_nt: TGTGCCAGCAGCCAAGAGCCTGGCCGATTAAACACTGAAGCTTTCTTT
cdr3_aa: CASSQEPGRLNTEAFF
d_call: -
clone_size: few
j_call: TRBJ1-1
v_call: TRBV3-1/TRBV3-2

cdr3_nt: TGTGCCAGTCTATTCGGGACAGGGGATGAAAAACTGTTTTTT
cdr3_aa: CASLFGTGDEKLFF
d_call: TRBD1
clone_size: once
j_call: TRBJ1-4
v_call: TRBV7-9

cdr3_nt: TGTGCCAGCAGCTCAGACAGTTCCTACAATGAGCAGTTCTTC
cdr3_aa: CASSSDSSYNEQFF
d_call: -
clone_size: -
j_call: TRBJ2-1
v_call: TRBV5-4

cdr3_nt: TGCGCCAGCAGCCACATAGCGGGAGAAGACTACGAGCAGTACTTC
cdr3_aa: CASSHIAGEDYEQYF
d_call: TRBD2
clone_size: -
j_call: TRBJ2-7
v_call: TRBV4-3

cdr3_nt: TGTGCCACCAGCTTGGGACAGGGGGCGAGGGGGGCCAACGTCCTGACTTTC
cdr3_aa: CATSLGQGARGANVLTF
d_call: TRBD1
clone_size: -
j_call: TRBJ2-6
v_call: TRBV15

cdr3_nt: TGTGCCAGCAGCCAAGATCGCGGGACTAGCGGGAGCAATGAGCAGTTCTTC
cdr3_aa: CASSQDRGTSGSNEQFF
d_call: TRBD2
clone_size: few
j_call: TRBJ2-1
v_call: TRBV3-1/TRBV3-2

cdr3_nt: TGCGCCAGCAGCCAAGACGGACGAGCGGGTACTCCTGATACGCAGTATTTT
cdr3_aa: CASSQDGRAGTPDTQYF
d_call: -
clone_size: -
j_call: TRBJ2-3
v_call: TRBV4-3

cdr3_nt: TGTGCCAGCAGCTTAGTTGGGGGGCAGGGGGGCTACAATGAGCAGTTCTTC
cdr3_aa: CASSLVGGQGGYNEQFF
d_call: -
clone_size: -
j_call: TRBJ2-1
v_call: TRBV11-2

cdr3_nt: TGTGCCAGCAGCTTACTGGGCTCCACCGGGGAGCTGTTTTTT
cdr3_aa: CASSLLGSTGELFF
d_call: -
clone_size: few
j_call: TRBJ2-2
v_call: TRBV11-2

cdr3_nt: TGTGCCAGCACAGCGGGGGGCTATAATTCACCCCTCCACTTT
cdr3_aa: CASTAGGYNSPLHF
d_call: -
clone_size: few
j_call: TRBJ1-6
v_call: TRBV5-5

cdr3_nt: TGTGCCAGCAGCCAGACAGGGGGGAATTCACCCCTCCACTTT
cdr3_aa: CASSQTGGNSPLHF
d_call: TRBD1
clone_size: many
j_call: TRBJ1-6
v_call: TRBV3-1/TRBV3-2

cdr3_nt: TGTGCCAGTAGTGGGACTTATGGAAACACCATATATTTT
cdr3_aa: CASSGTYGNTIYF
d_call: -
clone_size: once
j_call: TRBJ1-3
v_call: TRBV19

cdr3_nt: TGTGCCAGCAGCCCCGGGACTAGCAGACAACAGTACTTC
cdr3_aa: CASSPGTSRQQYF
d_call: TRBD2
clone_size: -
j_call: TRBJ2-7
v_call: TRBV7-6

cdr3_nt: TGTGCCAGCAGCTCAATAGCGGGAGGGCACAATGAGCAGTTCTTC
cdr3_aa: CASSSIAGGHNEQFF
d_call: TRBD2
clone_size: -
j_call: TRBJ2-1
v_call: TRBV7-2

cdr3_nt: TGTGCCAGCAGCCAAGAGTGGGGACTAGCGCTTGCCGGGGAGCTGTTTTTT
cdr3_aa: CASSQEWGLALAGELFF
d_call: TRBD2
clone_size: few
j_call: TRBJ2-2
v_call: TRBV4-2

cdr3_nt: TGTGCCAGCAGCCGGGACAGCTATGGCTACACCTTC
cdr3_aa: CASSRDSYGYTF
d_call: TRBD1
clone_size: -
j_call: TRBJ1-2
v_call: TRBV7-2

cdr3_nt: TGCGCCAGCAGCTTGGACACAGGACCCCAAGAGACCCAGTACTTC
cdr3_aa: CASSLDTGPQETQYF
d_call: -
clone_size: once
j_call: TRBJ2-5
v_call: TRBV5-1

cdr3_nt: TGTGCCAGCAGCGAGAGGGGGGGCATGAACACTGAAGCTTTCTTT
cdr3_aa: CASSERGGMNTEAFF
d_call: -
clone_size: -
j_call: TRBJ1-1
v_call: TRBV7-6

cdr3_nt: TGTGCCAGCAGTTACAAGGGACAGGGATACGAGCAGTACTTC
cdr3_aa: CASSYKGQGYEQYF
d_call: TRBD1
clone_size: once
j_call: TRBJ2-7
v_call: TRBV6-2/TRBV6-3

cdr3_nt: TGTGCCAGCAGCTTAGGTAATACGCAGTATTTT
cdr3_aa: CASSLGNTQYF
d_call: -
clone_size: -
j_call: TRBJ2-3
v_call: TRBV11-2

cdr3_nt: TGCGCCAGCAGCTCTTGGACTAAGCCTAACACAGATACGCAGTATTTT
cdr3_aa: CASSSWTKPNTDTQYF
d_call: -
clone_size: once
j_call: TRBJ2-3
v_call: TRBV5-1

cdr3_nt: TGTGCCAGTAGTATCAACATTGGTGAGCAGTTCTTC
cdr3_aa: CASSINIGEQFF
d_call: -
clone_size: -
j_call: TRBJ2-1
v_call: TRBV19

cdr3_nt: TGTGCCTGGGGGTTGTGGCGGGGGTCACCAAACACCGGGGAGCTGTTTTTT
cdr3_aa: CAWGLWRGSPNTGELFF
d_call: TRBD2
clone_size: -
j_call: TRBJ2-2
v_call: TRBV30